The 10 T cell receptor beta chains given below trace back to one sample, sequenced in a study of T-cell memory formation after mild COVID-19. TCRdb itself ran the 5' RACE reads through MiXCR, one entry per CDR3 protein. The table shows hundreds of thousands of distinct CDR3 sequences, with under 20% occurring only once. The sample comprised PBMCs or a T cell subset sorted from them (not recorded which). These receptors all come from a man between 18 and 29 years old who had mild COVID-19 (a few samples of this study predate the infection). Cell type and time point are not known.

This clonotype was observed a handful of times. The gene calls are TRBV28 and TRBJ2-2, with a tentative D call TRBD1 (5 bases). The length of the CDR3 is 14 residues. The V gene lost 5 bases and the J gene lost 7 bases, with 14 bases spanning the gap. The V gene's germline CDR1 is MDHEN and CDR2 SYDVKM. The CDR3 region has the DNA TGTGCCAGCAGTACCCCAAACAGGTTCGGGGAGCTGTTTTTT. It codes for CASSTPNRFGELFF.

The chain carries TRBV2 and TRBJ2-1; the D is unclear. V was cut by 8 bases and J by 5 bases, with 10 bases left in between. The CDR3 runs to 12 residues. CDR1 and CDR2 (germline): SNHLY, FYNNEI. The CDR3 DNA is TGTGCCAGCGTGGTGATCGACAATGAGCAGTTCTTC. It codes for CASVVIDNEQFF.

The rearrangement uses TRBV4-2 and TRBJ2-3; maybe TRBD2 (6 bases). Trimming removed 0 bases from V and 6 bases from J, with 10 bases in between. The CDR3 length is 14 residues. In germline, CDR1 is LGHNA, CDR2 YNFKEQ. The DNA for the CDR3 is TGTGCCAGCAGCCAAGAGGGGACTGTCGATACGCAGTATTTT. This gives the protein CASSQEGTVDTQYF.

This clonotype was seen more than once but under ten times. The V gene is TRBV28, the J gene TRBJ2-5; the D gene could be TRBD1 or TRBD2 (5 bases each). This CDR3 contains 15 residues. Trimming cost V 10 bases and J 2 bases, with 20 bases left between them. Germline V CDR1 and CDR2: MDHEN, SYDVKM. In DNA, the CDR3 is TGTGCCACCGTGGGGGAGAAAACCTTTCAAGAGACCCAGTACTTC. As protein: CATVGEKTFQETQYF. The full variable domain, completed using reference TRBV28 and TRBJ2-5, is DVKVTQSSRYLVKRTGEKVFLECVQDMDHENMFWYRQDPGLGLRLIYFSYDVKMKEKGDIPEGYSVSREKKERFSLILESASTNQTSMYLCATVGEKTFQETQYFGPGTRLLVL.

This clonotype was detected only a few times. V gene TRBV12-3 or TRBV12-4 combines with J gene TRBJ2-2; TRBD2 is a possible D gene (7 bases). V was shortened by 5 bases and J by 6 bases, with 16 bases between the two germline ends. The CDR3 length is 15 residues. CDR3 sequence: CASSPDRGASGELFF. CDR3 nucleotide sequence: TGTGCCAGCAGTCCAGACCGGGGGGCCTCCGGGGAGCTGTTTTTT.

The V and J genes are TRBV6-5 and TRBJ2-1; no clear D gene. The CDR3 is made up of 13 amino acids. Germline values: CDR1 MNHEY, CDR2 SVGAGI. Trimming pared 2 bases from V and 6 bases from J, leaving 8 bases between. The CDR3 DNA reads TGTGCCAGCAGTTACGGTGGGCCCAATGAGCAGTTCTTC. Protein: CASSYGGPNEQFF.

The sample holds a few counts of this clonotype. The chain employs TRBV27 and TRBJ1-6; tentatively, D is TRBD1 (5 bases). Germline CDR1 reads MNHEY; CDR2 reads SMNVEV (reference sequence). This CDR3 has 15 amino acids. The V and J ends lost 5 bases and 10 bases respectively, with 18 bases between them. In nucleotides, the CDR3 is TGTGCCAGCAGTACCGGGACTGGCGGCATCTCACCCCTCCACTTT. Its translation is CASSTGTGGISPLHF.

The V gene is TRBV20-1, the J gene TRBJ2-5; the D call may be TRBD1 or TRBD2 (6 bases each). V gave up 1 base and J gave up 5 bases, with 11 bases separating them. CDR3 size: 13 residues. Per germline, CDR1 DFQATT and CDR2 SNEGSKA (reference sequence). Here the CDR3 reads CSARGGAPETQYF. CDR3 nucleotide sequence: TGCAGTGCTAGAGGGGGGGCCCCCGAGACCCAGTACTTC.

The genes are TRBV5-4 and TRBJ2-5, with D maybe TRBD2 (6 bases). Trimming shortened V by 7 bases and J by 2 bases, and 18 bases separated the two germline ends. In germline, CDR1 is SGHNT, CDR2 YYREEE (reference sequence). This CDR3 is 15 amino acids long. CDR3 nucleotides: TGTGCCAGCGGGGACCTTTTTAGCGGACAAGAGACCCAGTACTTC. Translation: CASGDLFSGQETQYF.

This clonotype was seen at least ten times. The chain is built from TRBV7-9 and TRBJ2-5, with D perhaps TRBD1 (5 bases). Per the germline V gene, CDR1 is SEHNR and CDR2 is FQNEAQ (reference sequence). The CDR3 spans 14 residues. V was clipped by 0 bases and J by 3 bases, with 8 bases between them. CDR3 coding DNA: TGTGCCAGCAGCTTAGCCCCGGACAAAGAGACCCAGTACTTC. Encoded protein: CASSLAPDKETQYF.